The next 19 T cell receptor beta chains were all read from a single sample in a study of blood T cells in healthy people across ages. The use of a sample-barcoded 5' primer and a J-beta primer mix characterized a second PCR of about 6 to 11 cycles. TCRdb reprocessed the 5' RACE reads via MiXCR and lists one record per CDR3 protein. Of roughly 500,000 distinct CDR3 sequences listed, 24% are singletons. These same records also appear under a second study, on T cells of mothers and their children.

The sequenced material came from blood. Receptor source: a boy aged 5-17 years in good health.

This clonotype was observed a handful of times. The CDR3 nucleotides are TGTGCCAGCAGGAAACAGTACAATGAGCAGTTCTTC. This encodes CASRKQYNEQFF. The V and J genes are TRBV6-1 and TRBJ2-5; D is undetermined. The J call may be wrong; the DNA end is better matched by TRBJ2-1. This CDR3 is built from 12 residues. Germline V gives CDR1 MNHNS, CDR2 SASEGT.

In its sample, this clonotype was seen many times. V is TRBV7-2 and J is TRBJ2-3, with D possibly matching TRBD1 (6 bases). This CDR3 is built from 15 residues. V dropped 6 bases and J dropped 2 bases, with 15 bases sitting between them. Germline assignment: CDR1 SGHTA and CDR2 FQGNSA. CDR3 bases: TGTGCCAGCAGTCGGGGAAGGGGGTACACAGATACGCAGTATTTT. Encoded protein: CASSRGRGYTDTQYF.

The V call is TRBV18, the J call TRBJ1-1, with no clear D. The ends were cut back, 2 bases at V and 7 bases at J, with 8 bases in the middle. This CDR3 is built from 12 residues. Germline V CDR1 and CDR2: KGHSH, LQKENI. The DNA for the CDR3 is TGTGCCAGCTCACCAATGGGGATTGAAGCTTTCTTT. It translates to CASSPMGIEAFF. The full variable domain, its missing parts supplied by reference TRBV18 and TRBJ1-1, is NAGVMQNPRHLVRRRGQEARLRCSPMKGHSHVYWYRQLPEEGLKFMVYLQKENIIDESGMPKERFSAEFPKEGPSILRIQQVVRGDSAAYFCASSPMGIEAFFGQGTRLTVV.

The V gene is TRBV7-9, the J gene TRBJ2-7; D is uncertain. Germline values: CDR1 SEHNR, CDR2 FQNEAQ (reference sequence). V was shortened by 1 base and J by 4 bases, with 14 bases between the two germline ends. The length of the CDR3 is 15 residues. CDR3 in amino acids: CASSLGIRGPYEQYF. The CDR3, as DNA: TGTGCCAGCAGCTTAGGCATTAGAGGTCCGTACGAGCAGTACTTC. Full variable domain (rest looked up from reference TRBV7-9 and TRBJ2-7): DTGVSQNPRHKITKRGQNVTFRCDPISEHNRLYWYRQTLGQGPEFLTYFQNEAQLEKSRLLSDRFSAERPKGSFSTLEIQRTEQGDSAMYLCASSLGIRGPYEQYFGPGTRLTVT.

The chain combines TRBV19 with TRBJ2-3; a possible D gene is TRBD1 (6 bases). CDR1 and CDR2 from the germline V gene are LNHDA and SQIVND (reference sequence). The CDR3 totals 17 residues. The V and J ends lost 4 bases and 2 bases respectively, with 19 bases between them. The CDR3 nucleotides read TGTGCCAGTAGTAGGCAGGGGTTTACAGGGTCCACAGATACGCAGTATTTT. Its protein is CASSRQGFTGSTDTQYF.

This clonotype was seen a single time. The rearrangement uses TRBV27 and TRBJ2-4; TRBD2 is a possible D gene (5 bases). V lost 4 bases and J lost 8, with 18 bases in between. CDR1 and CDR2 (germline): MNHEY, SMNVEV (reference sequence). The CDR3 consists of 15 residues. The CDR3 reads CASSSPDRGFYIQYF. CDR3 in DNA: TGTGCCAGCAGTTCCCCCGATCGAGGGTTTTACATTCAGTACTTC.

This clonotype was observed a handful of times. The gene calls are TRBV6-5 and TRBJ2-1, with TRBD1 identical over 9 bases. Germline V gene data show CDR1 as MNHEY and CDR2 as SVGAGI. V shed 0 bases, J shed 6 bases, and the junction held 0 bases outside the gene matches. The CDR3 consists of 14 residues. CDR3 in DNA: TGTGCCAGCAGTTACTCGACAGGGGGCAATGAGCAGTTCTTC. It encodes CASSYSTGGNEQFF.

In its sample, this clonotype was seen a few times. The V call is TRBV19, the J call TRBJ2-5; D call uncertain. Trimming pared 3 bases from V and 1 base from J, leaving 6 bases between. The length of the CDR3 is 13 residues. CDR1 and CDR2 from the germline V gene are LNHDA and SQIVND (reference sequence). Here the CDR3 reads CASSISLQETQYF. The CDR3 coding sequence is TGTGCCAGTAGTATCTCTCTCCAAGAGACCCAGTACTTC.

This clonotype was recorded only once. The CDR3 region has the DNA TGCGCCAGCAGCCAAGATGGTGGTCACAATGAGCAGTTCTTC. It codes for CASSQDGGHNEQFF. The rearrangement uses TRBV4-3 and TRBJ2-5, with unresolved D. The DNA end favors TRBJ2-1, so the J call may be wrong. This CDR3 is built from 14 residues. Per the germline V gene, CDR1 is LGHNA and CDR2 is YSLEER.

This clonotype appeared a few times. The chain employs TRBV28 and TRBJ1-2, with no clear D. Germline loops: CDR1 MDHEN, CDR2 SYDVKM. CDR3 length: 13 amino acids. Trimming took 5 bases from V and 4 from J, leaving 11 bases between them. DNA for the CDR3: TGTGCCAGCAGTAGCAGGAACTTCTATGGCTACACCTTC. Translation gives CASSSRNFYGYTF.

This clonotype was seen only once. The V call is TRBV15, the J call TRBJ2-7; unclear D gene. The CDR3 is 14 residues long. Germline values: CDR1 LNHNV, CDR2 YYDKDF (reference sequence). The V end lost 0 bases, the J end lost 3 bases, and 9 bases lay between the germline ends. CDR3 bases: TGTGCCACCAGCAGAGATCAGAGCCTCTACGAGCAGTACTTC. Translated, it gives CATSRDQSLYEQYF.

This clonotype was seen a few times. A much larger clone differs by one base, so this may be a read error. The chain carries TRBV20-1 and TRBJ2-1, with TRBD2 matching 11 bases. CDR1 and CDR2 (germline): DFQATT, SNEGSKA (reference sequence). There are 16 residues in the CDR3. The CDR3 reads CSAREQLAGDYNGQFF. The DNA of the CDR3 is TGCAGTGCTAGAGAGCAACTAGCGGGAGACTACAATGGGCAGTTCTTC.

This clonotype was observed a few times. This chain joins TRBV4-1 and TRBJ2-7; TRBD2 might be the D (6 bases). Germline loops: CDR1 MGHRA, CDR2 YSYEKL. The CDR3 has 18 residues. V dropped 0 bases and J dropped 0 bases, with 18 bases sitting between them. CDR3 region: CASSQEALWRESSYEQYF. The CDR3 DNA is TGCGCCAGCAGCCAAGAAGCGCTTTGGCGGGAAAGCTCCTACGAGCAGTACTTC.

This clonotype was observed many times. The chain employs TRBV6-6 and TRBJ1-3; 9 bases fit TRBD1. Trimming removed 0 bases from V and 3 bases from J; junction bases left unmatched: 9. The CDR3 is made up of 18 amino acids. Germline assignment: CDR1 MNHNY and CDR2 SVGAGI (reference sequence). The DNA for the CDR3 is TGTGCCAGCAGTTACTCCGGGACAGGGTGGATTAGTGGAAACACCATATATTTT. Its translation is CASSYSGTGWISGNTIYF.

V usage is TRBV12-3 or TRBV12-4 and J usage is TRBJ1-1, with D maybe TRBD1 (6 bases). The V gene lost 6 bases and the J gene lost 1 base, with 21 bases spanning the gap. CDR3 length: 17 amino acids. This chain's CDR3 is CASSPGRGFFRNTEAFF. The CDR3 nucleotides are TGTGCCAGCAGCCCTGGGAGGGGGTTCTTTAGGAACACTGAAGCTTTCTTT.

This clonotype was observed a handful of times. The chain joins TRBV7-8 to TRBJ2-1, with D possibly matching TRBD1 (5 bases). The CDR3 is 16 amino acids. CDR1 is SGHVS and CDR2 is FQNEAQ in the germline V gene. The V end was cut by 2 bases, the J end by 0 bases, with 11 bases between. The CDR3 protein is CASSLTSRVSYNEQFF. Written as DNA, the CDR3 is TGTGCCAGCAGCTTAACAAGCAGGGTCTCCTACAATGAGCAGTTCTTC.

V usage is TRBV28 and J usage is TRBJ2-2, with D tentatively TRBD2 (6 bases). Deletions cut 2 bases from V and 4 bases from J, with 11 bases between. Germline CDR1 reads MDHEN; CDR2 reads SYDVKM. CDR3 size: 15 residues. CDR3 coding DNA: TGTGCCAGCAGTTTAATAGCGGTGGGCACCGGGGAGCTGTTTTTT. It codes for CASSLIAVGTGELFF.

The genes are TRBV6-2 or TRBV6-3 and TRBJ2-1; tentatively, D is TRBD1 (5 bases). Trimming removed 2 bases from V and 0 bases from J, with 8 bases in between. The CDR3 covers 15 residues. Germline loops: CDR1 MNHEY, CDR2 SVGEGT. Here the CDR3 reads CASSYQGSSYNEQFF. The CDR3 bases are TGTGCCAGCAGTTACCAGGGCAGCTCCTACAATGAGCAGTTCTTC.

This clonotype turned up a few times. J is TRBJ1-5 and V is TRBV7-3, with TRBD1 as a possible D gene (6 bases). Germline CDR1 reads SGHTA; CDR2 reads FQGTGA. The V and J ends lost 4 bases and 7 bases respectively, with 11 bases between them. This CDR3 contains 13 residues. The CDR3 nucleotides are TGTGCCAGCAGCTACAGGGCCGGACAGCCCCAGCATTTT. It is translated as CASSYRAGQPQHF. Full variable domain (missing parts from reference TRBV7-3 and TRBJ1-5): GAGVSQTPSNKVTEKGKYVELRCDPISGHTALYWYRQSLGQGPEFLIYFQGTGAADDSGLPNDRFFAVRPEGSVSTLKIQRTERGDSAVYLCASSYRAGQPQHFGDGTRLSIL.